This T cell receptor beta chain was sequenced during a study of technical replicates of blood from a few donors. TCRdb's copy holds only in-frame clones and misses some; the assay was immunoSEQ multiplex PCR. In the table there are 50,000 to 65,000 clones, roughly nine tenths of which are singletons. Germline V gene sequence: CDR1 KGHSH, CDR2 LQKENI. The CDR3 has 19 amino acids. V gave up 2 bases and J gave up 0 bases, with 17 bases separating them. What was sequenced was PBMCs. The clonotype comes from a human donor in good health. Some clones in this sample may be carry-over from other donors' samples. The genes are TRBV18 and TRBJ1-6; D is possibly TRBD1 (6 bases). The CDR3 reads CASSPWAGELRSYNSPLHF. The CDR3 DNA is TGTGCCAGCTCACCATGGGCAGGGGAACTTCGCTCCTATAATTCACCCCTCCACTTT.